A single sample is the source of the 10 T cell receptor beta chains below, sequenced in a study of CXCR3-negative and CXCR3-positive naive CD8 T cells. UMI-labeled 5' RACE TRB cDNA libraries were prepared from the cells. For each CDR3 protein, TCRdb gives one entry from its re-call of the 5' RACE reads, without DNA. The sample's table shows around 26,000 distinct CDR3 sequences. Material: naive CXCR3- CD8+ T cells from blood. Subset noted: CD45RO-CCR7+CD27+CD95- naive CD8+ T cells lacking CXCR3 (TNR3-). Every receptor here comes from a human donor in good health. Some clones in this sample may be carry-over from other donors' samples.

J is TRBJ2-7 and V is TRBV7-8. This CDR3 has 12 residues. Per germline, CDR1 SGHVS and CDR2 FQNEAQ. CDR3: CASSLTRYEQYF.

The chain couples TRBV15 to TRBJ2-2. CDR1 and CDR2 (germline): LNHNV, YYDKDF (reference sequence). This CDR3 is 15 amino acids long. CDR3 in amino acids: CATSREVGEAGELFF.

The rearrangement links TRBV4-3 to TRBJ2-1; TCRdb reports TRBD1, a call that lacks DNA to check it against. CDR3 length: 16 residues. Germline loops: CDR1 LGHNA, CDR2 YSLEER. CDR3 sequence: CASSQTGGGSYNEQFF.

The rearrangement links TRBV2 to TRBJ2-1; with no DNA, the TCRdb D assignment of TRBD1 cannot be verified. The length of the CDR3 is 13 residues. Per the germline V gene, CDR1 is SNHLY and CDR2 is FYNNEI. The CDR3 sequence is CASLTRVLSEQFF.

The chain employs TRBV29-1 and TRBJ2-1; the TCRdb D gene call, TRBD2, has no DNA to confirm it. Germline CDR1 is SQVTM and CDR2 is ANQGSEA. The CDR3 is 14 amino acids. The CDR3 protein is CSVEDGRGGNEQFF.

The chain uses TRBV24-1 and TRBJ2-3; there is no DNA to check the TCRdb D call of TRBD1. CDR1 is KGHDR and CDR2 is SFDVKD in the germline V gene. This CDR3 spans 16 amino acids. CDR3 protein: CATSEKTGVATDTQYF.

This chain connects TRBV6-5 to TRBJ1-1; TCRdb picks TRBD1, but there is no DNA to check that call. Germline V gene data show CDR1 as MNHEY and CDR2 as SVGAGI. The CDR3 totals 16 residues. CDR3 sequence reads: CASTPGTGRWDTEAFF.

The chain has TRBV7-9 and TRBJ2-2; TCRdb selects TRBD1, and the lack of DNA leaves this call unchecked. CDR1 is SEHNR, CDR2 FQNEAQ, per germline (reference sequence). The length of the CDR3 is 17 residues. The CDR3 is CASSARGRDLATGELFF.

The gene calls are TRBV20-1 and TRBJ2-3; no DNA is available, so the TRBD1 call from TCRdb remains unchecked. Looked up from germline, CDR1 is DFQATT and CDR2 is SNEGSKA (reference sequence). CDR3 length: 13 residues. Here the CDR3 reads CSASGTSTDTQYF.

The chain has TRBV28 and TRBJ2-2; TCRdb proposes TRBD2, but this gene call is untestable without DNA. The CDR3 covers 19 residues. Germline lookup yields CDR1 MDHEN and CDR2 SYDVKM. The CDR3 reads CASSPLGTSGGVYTGELFF.